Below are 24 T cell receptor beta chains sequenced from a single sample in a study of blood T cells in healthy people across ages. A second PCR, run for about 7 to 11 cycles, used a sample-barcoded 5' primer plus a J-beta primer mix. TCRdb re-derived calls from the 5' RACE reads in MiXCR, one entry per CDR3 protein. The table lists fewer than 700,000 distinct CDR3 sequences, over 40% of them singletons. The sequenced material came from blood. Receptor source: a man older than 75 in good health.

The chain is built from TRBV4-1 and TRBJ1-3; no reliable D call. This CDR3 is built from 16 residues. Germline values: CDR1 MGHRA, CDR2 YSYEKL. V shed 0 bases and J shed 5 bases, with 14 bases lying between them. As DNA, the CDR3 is TGCGCCAGCAGCCAAGACGAGGGAGTTCGGAGAAACACCATATATTTT. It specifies CASSQDEGVRRNTIYF.

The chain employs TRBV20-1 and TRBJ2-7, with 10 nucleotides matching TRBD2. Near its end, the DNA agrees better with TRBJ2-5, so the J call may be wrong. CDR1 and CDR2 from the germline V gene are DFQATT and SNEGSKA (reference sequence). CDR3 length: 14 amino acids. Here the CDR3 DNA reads TGCAGTGCTAGAGAGCTAGCGGGAGATGAGACCCAGTACTTC. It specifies CSARELAGDETQYF.

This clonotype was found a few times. CDR3 nucleotide sequence: TGTGCCAGCCTAATACGGACTAGCCTTAAAGAGACCCAGTACTTC. This codes for CASLIRTSLKETQYF. The chain links TRBV6-2 or TRBV6-3 to TRBJ2-5; 8 bases line up with TRBD2. The CDR3 runs 15 residues. Germline assignment: CDR1 MNHEY and CDR2 SVGEGT. The J segment lost 3 bases and the V segment lost 8 bases, leaving 11 bases of the junction unmatched.

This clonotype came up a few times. Written as DNA, the CDR3 is TGTGCCAGCAGCCCGACAGGGGGCGTCGGCTATGGCTACACCTTC. Translation gives CASSPTGGVGYGYTF. The chain carries TRBV28 and TRBJ1-2; 10 positions agree with TRBD1. CDR1 is MDHEN and CDR2 is SYDVKM in the germline V gene. The CDR3 length is 15 residues. The V and J ends lost 6 bases and 4 bases, in that order; junction bases with no gene match: 8.

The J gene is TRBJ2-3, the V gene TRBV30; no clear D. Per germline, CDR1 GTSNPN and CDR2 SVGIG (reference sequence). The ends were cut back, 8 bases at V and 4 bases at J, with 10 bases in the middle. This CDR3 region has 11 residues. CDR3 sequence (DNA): TGTGCCGGGAAAGTCGCAGATACGCAGTATTTT. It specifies CAGKVADTQYF.

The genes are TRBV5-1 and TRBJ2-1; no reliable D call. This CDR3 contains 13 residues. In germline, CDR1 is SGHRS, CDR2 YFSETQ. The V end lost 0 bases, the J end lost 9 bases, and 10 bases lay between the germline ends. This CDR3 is CASSLDWLSEQFF. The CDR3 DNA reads TGCGCCAGCAGCTTGGATTGGTTGAGTGAGCAGTTCTTC. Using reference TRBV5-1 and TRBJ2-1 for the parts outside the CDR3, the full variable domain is KAGVTQTPRYLIKTRGQQVTLSCSPISGHRSVSWYQQTPGQGLQFLFEYFSETQRNKGNFPGRFSGRQFSNSRSEMNVSTLELGDSALYLCASSLDWLSEQFFGPGTRLTVL.

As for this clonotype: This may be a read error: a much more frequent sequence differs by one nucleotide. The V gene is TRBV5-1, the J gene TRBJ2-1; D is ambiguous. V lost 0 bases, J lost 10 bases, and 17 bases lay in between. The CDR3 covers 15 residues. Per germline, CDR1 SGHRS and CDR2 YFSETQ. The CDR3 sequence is CASSLVTVSSYEQFF. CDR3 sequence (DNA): TGCGCCAGCAGCTTGGTGACGGTGAGCTCCTACGAGCAGTTCTTC.

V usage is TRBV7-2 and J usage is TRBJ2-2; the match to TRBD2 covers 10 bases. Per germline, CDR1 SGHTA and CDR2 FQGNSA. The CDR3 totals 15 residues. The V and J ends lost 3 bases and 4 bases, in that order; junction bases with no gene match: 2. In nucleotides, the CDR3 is TGTGCCAGCAGCTTTAAGCGGGGGGGCACCGGGGAGCTGTTTTTT. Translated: CASSFKRGGTGELFF.

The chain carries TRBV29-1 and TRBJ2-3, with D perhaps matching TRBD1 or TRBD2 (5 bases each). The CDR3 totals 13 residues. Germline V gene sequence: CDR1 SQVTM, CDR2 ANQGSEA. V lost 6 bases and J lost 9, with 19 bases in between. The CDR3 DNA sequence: TGCAGCGTCTCGGGACCCTCAAGGGACACGCAGTATTTT. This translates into CSVSGPSRDTQYF.

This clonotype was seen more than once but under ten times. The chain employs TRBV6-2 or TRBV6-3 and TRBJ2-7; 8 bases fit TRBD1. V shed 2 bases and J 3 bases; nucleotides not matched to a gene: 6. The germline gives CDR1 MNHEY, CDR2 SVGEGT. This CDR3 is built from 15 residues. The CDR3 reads CASSYETGDIYEQYF. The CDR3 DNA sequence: TGTGCCAGCAGTTACGAGACAGGGGACATCTACGAGCAGTACTTC.

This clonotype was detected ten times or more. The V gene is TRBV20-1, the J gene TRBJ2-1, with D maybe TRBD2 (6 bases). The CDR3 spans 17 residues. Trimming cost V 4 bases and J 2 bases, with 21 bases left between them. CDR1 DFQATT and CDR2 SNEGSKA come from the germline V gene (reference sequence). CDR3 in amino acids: CSANEKKVADPYNEQFF. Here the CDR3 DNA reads TGCAGTGCTAATGAAAAGAAGGTAGCGGACCCCTACAATGAGCAGTTCTTC.

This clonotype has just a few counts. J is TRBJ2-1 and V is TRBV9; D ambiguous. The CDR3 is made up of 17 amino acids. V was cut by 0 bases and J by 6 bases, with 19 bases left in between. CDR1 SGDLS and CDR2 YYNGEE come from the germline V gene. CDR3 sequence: CASSVVSALRSPNEQFF. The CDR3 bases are TGTGCCAGCAGCGTAGTCTCGGCTCTCCGGAGCCCCAATGAGCAGTTCTTC.

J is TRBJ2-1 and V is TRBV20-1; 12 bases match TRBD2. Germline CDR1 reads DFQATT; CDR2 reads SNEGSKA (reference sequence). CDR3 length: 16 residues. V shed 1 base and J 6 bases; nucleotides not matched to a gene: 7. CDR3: CSARAPSGGAVNEQFF. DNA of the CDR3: TGCAGTGCTAGAGCTCCTAGCGGGGGGGCGGTCAATGAGCAGTTCTTC.

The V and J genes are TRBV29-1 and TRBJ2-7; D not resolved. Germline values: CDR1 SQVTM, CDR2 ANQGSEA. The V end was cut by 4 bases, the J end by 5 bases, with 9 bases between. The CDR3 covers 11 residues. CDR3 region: CSVGLSDEQYF. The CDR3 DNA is TGCAGCGTTGGTTTGTCGGACGAGCAGTACTTC.

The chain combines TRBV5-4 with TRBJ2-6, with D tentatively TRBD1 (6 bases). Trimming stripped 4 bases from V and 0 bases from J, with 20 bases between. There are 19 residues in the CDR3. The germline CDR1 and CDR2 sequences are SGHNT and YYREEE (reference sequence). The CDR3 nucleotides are TGTGCCAGCAGCCCATCTGGGGGCCTTTCTCCCTCTGGGGCCAACGTCCTGACTTTC. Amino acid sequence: CASSPSGGLSPSGANVLTF. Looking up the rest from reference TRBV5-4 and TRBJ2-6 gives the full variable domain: ETGVTQSPTHLIKTRGQQVTLRCSSQSGHNTVSWYQQALGQGPQFIFQYYREEENGRGNFPPRFSGLQFPNYSSELNVNALELDDSALYLCASSPSGGLSPSGANVLTFGAGSRLTVL.

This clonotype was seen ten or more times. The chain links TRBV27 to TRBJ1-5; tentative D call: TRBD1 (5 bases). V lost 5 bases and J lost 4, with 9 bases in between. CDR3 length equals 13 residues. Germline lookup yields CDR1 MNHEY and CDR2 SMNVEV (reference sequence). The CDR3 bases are TGTGCCAGCAGTATACGACAGAATCAGCCCCAGCATTTT. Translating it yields CASSIRQNQPQHF.

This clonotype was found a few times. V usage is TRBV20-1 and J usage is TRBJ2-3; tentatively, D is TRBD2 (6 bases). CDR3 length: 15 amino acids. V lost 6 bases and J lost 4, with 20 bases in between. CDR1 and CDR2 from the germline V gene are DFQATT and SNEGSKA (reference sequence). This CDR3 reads CSAPKYGEAPDTQYF. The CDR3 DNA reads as TGCAGTGCACCGAAATATGGGGAGGCCCCAGATACGCAGTATTTT.

The chain's CDR3 is CSVGVRGRQKLDNEQFF. In nucleotides, the CDR3 is TGCAGCGTAGGGGTTCGCGGGAGACAGAAGCTAGACAATGAGCAGTTCTTC. This sequence joins TRBV29-1 and TRBJ2-1; the match to TRBD2 covers 7 bases. V lost 6 bases to trimming and J lost 5 bases; unmatched junction nucleotides: 19. There are 17 residues in the CDR3. Germline CDR1 is SQVTM and CDR2 is ANQGSEA.

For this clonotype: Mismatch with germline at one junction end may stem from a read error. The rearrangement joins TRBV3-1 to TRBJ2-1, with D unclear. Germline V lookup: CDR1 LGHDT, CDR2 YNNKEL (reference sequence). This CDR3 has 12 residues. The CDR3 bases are TGTGCCAGCAGCTACTCCAACAATGAGCAGTTCTTC. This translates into CASSYSNNEQFF.

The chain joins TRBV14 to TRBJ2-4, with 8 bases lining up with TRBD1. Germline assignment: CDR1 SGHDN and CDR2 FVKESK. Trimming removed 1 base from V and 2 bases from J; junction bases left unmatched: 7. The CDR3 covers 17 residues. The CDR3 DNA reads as TGTGCCAGCAGCCAAGGCGCAGGGGGCGCGTCCAAAAACATTCAGTACTTC. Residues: CASSQGAGGASKNIQYF.

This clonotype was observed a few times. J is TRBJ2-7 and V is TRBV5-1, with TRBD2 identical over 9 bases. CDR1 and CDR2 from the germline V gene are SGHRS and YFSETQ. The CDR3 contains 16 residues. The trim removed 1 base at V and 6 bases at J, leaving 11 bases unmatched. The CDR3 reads CASSLRAGGALAEQYF. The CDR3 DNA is TGCGCCAGCAGCTTGAGAGCGGGAGGAGCTTTAGCCGAGCAGTACTTC.

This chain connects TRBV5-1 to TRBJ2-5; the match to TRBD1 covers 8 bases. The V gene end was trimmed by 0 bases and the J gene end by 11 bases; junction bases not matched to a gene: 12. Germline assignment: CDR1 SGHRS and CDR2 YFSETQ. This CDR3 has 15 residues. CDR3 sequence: CASSLAGQGDNEQYF. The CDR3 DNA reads TGCGCCAGCAGCTTGGCAGGACAGGGCGATAATGAGCAGTACTTC.

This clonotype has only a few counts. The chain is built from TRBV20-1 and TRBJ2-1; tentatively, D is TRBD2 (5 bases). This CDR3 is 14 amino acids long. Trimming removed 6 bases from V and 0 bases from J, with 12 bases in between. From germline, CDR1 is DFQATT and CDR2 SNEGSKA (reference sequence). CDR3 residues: CSAAVGSSYNEQFF. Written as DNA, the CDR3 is TGCAGTGCCGCCGTAGGGAGCTCCTACAATGAGCAGTTCTTC.

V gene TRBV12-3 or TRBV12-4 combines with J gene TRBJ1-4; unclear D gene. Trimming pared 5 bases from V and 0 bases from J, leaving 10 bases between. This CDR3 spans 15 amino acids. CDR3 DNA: TGTGCCAGCAGTCGTAACTTTGCAACTAATGAAAAACTGTTTTTT. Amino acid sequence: CASSRNFATNEKLFF.